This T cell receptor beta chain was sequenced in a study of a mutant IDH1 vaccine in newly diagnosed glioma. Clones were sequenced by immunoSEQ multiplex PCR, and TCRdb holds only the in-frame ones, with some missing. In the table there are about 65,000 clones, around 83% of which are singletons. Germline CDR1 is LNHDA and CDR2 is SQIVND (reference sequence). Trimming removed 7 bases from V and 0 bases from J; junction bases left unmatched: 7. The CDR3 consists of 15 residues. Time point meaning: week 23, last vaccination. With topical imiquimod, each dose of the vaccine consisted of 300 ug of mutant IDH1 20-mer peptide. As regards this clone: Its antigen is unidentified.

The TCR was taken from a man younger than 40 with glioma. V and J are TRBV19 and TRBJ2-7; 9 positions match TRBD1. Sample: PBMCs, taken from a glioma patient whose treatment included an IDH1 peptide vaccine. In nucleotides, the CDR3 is TGTGCCAGTACCCCGGGACAGGGCGGCTCCTACGAGCAGTACTTC. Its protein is CASTPGQGGSYEQYF. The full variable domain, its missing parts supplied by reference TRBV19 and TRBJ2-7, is DGGITQSPKYLFRKEGQNVTLSCEQNLNHDAMYWYRQDPGQGLRLIYYSQIVNDFQKGDIAEGYSVSREKKESFPLTVTSAQKNPTAFYLCASTPGQGGSYEQYFGPGTRLTVT.